Listed below are T cell receptor beta chains from one sample, sequenced in a study of T cells in Graves' hyperthyroidism and ophthalmopathy. MiXCR, applied by TCRdb to the multiplex PCR reads, yields one record per CDR3 protein. The sample shows hundreds of thousands of distinct CDR3 sequences, 17% of them seen only once. Sequences were obtained from blood. These receptors all come from a young woman with Graves' ophthalmopathy. CDR3s include the opening cysteine and the closing phenylalanine or tryptophan. The D gene is left open where the match is weak. The size entry is marked missing in some rows and otherwise reads once, few, many or a size class.

v_gene,d_gene,j_gene,abundance,CDR3aa,CDR3nt
TRBV27,NA,TRBJ1-1,many,CASGELPHTEAFF,TGTGCCAGCGGGGAGCTACCGCACACTGAAGCTTTCTTT
TRBV20-1,TRBD2,TRBJ2-1,NA,CSASLGLAGGHEQFF,TGCAGTGCTAGTCTAGGACTAGCGGGGGGGCATGAGCAGTTCTTC
TRBV7-2,TRBD2,TRBJ2-1,few,CASRPTLGGEPYNEQFF,TGTGCCAGCAGACCCACCTTGGGGGGGGAACCCTACAATGAGCAGTTCTTC
TRBV20-1,TRBD1,TRBJ2-7,many,CSARVGGTGGREQYF,TGCAGTGCTAGAGTTGGGGGGACAGGGGGCCGCGAGCAGTACTTC
TRBV4-1,NA,TRBJ1-2,NA,CASSHDPRGATNYGYTF,TGCGCCAGCAGCCATGACCCCCGGGGGGCCACTAACTATGGCTACACCTTC
TRBV5-1,TRBD1,TRBJ2-5,NA,CASRGTGGAETQYF,TGCGCCAGCAGGGGGACAGGGGGCGCAGAGACCCAGTACTTC
TRBV6-2/TRBV6-3,NA,TRBJ1-2,NA,CASSYLLGAGYGYTF,TGTGCCAGCAGTTACCTCCTGGGGGCCGGCTATGGCTACACCTTC
TRBV28,NA,TRBJ2-7,many,CASGGVSGEQYF,TGTGCCAGCGGGGGTGTGTCGGGCGAGCAGTACTTC
TRBV28,NA,TRBJ1-2,many,CASSLAQGGYTF,TGTGCCAGCAGTTTGGCTCAAGGCGGCTACACCTTC
TRBV5-1,NA,TRBJ1-1,NA,CASSPAGTSTEAFF,TGCGCCAGCAGTCCCGCTGGGACGTCCACTGAAGCTTTCTTT
TRBV12-3/TRBV12-4,NA,TRBJ1-3,NA,CASSLEGWDTIYF,TGTGCCAGCAGTTTAGAGGGATGGGACACCATATATTTT
TRBV12-5,TRBD1,TRBJ2-1,many,CASGSGTGDDNEQFF,TGTGCTAGTGGTTCCGGGACAGGGGACGACAATGAGCAGTTCTTC
TRBV5-1,NA,TRBJ2-1,many,CASRRTEGEQFF,TGCGCCAGCAGACGCACTGAGGGTGAGCAGTTCTTC
TRBV20-1,NA,TRBJ2-7,few,CSARDGEGKPYEQYF,TGCAGTGCTAGAGATGGAGAGGGCAAGCCCTACGAGCAGTACTTC
TRBV7-9,NA,TRBJ2-2,NA,CASSLDNRGAGELFF,TGTGCCAGCAGCTTAGACAACCGGGGCGCCGGGGAGCTGTTTTTT
TRBV6-2/TRBV6-3,TRBD2,TRBJ2-1,few,CASSYSLAGMYNEQFF,TGTGCCAGCAGTTACTCACTAGCGGGAATGTACAATGAGCAGTTCTTC
TRBV5-6,TRBD1,TRBJ1-1,many,CASSANWGQLTEAFF,TGTGCCAGCAGCGCCAACTGGGGACAGCTTACTGAAGCTTTCTTT
TRBV18,NA,TRBJ2-7,few,CASSPRQQTFSYEQYF,TGTGCCAGCTCACCACGGCAGCAAACCTTCTCCTACGAGCAGTACTTC
TRBV4-2,TRBD1,TRBJ1-2,NA,CASSQDGGGVNGYTF,TGTGCCAGCAGCCAAGACGGAGGGGGCGTCAATGGCTACACCTTC
TRBV6-2/TRBV6-3,NA,TRBJ1-5,few,CASSYGKNQPQHF,TGTGCCAGCAGTTACGGAAAAAATCAGCCCCAGCATTTT
TRBV7-6,TRBD2,TRBJ2-2,NA,CASSSWTSGNTGELFF,TGTGCCAGCAGCTCGTGGACTAGCGGGAACACCGGGGAGCTGTTTTTT
TRBV7-2,NA,TRBJ1-2,NA,CASSSPEGLAYYGYTF,TGTGCCAGCAGCTCCCCTGAAGGTTTAGCCTACTATGGCTACACCTTC
TRBV28,TRBD1,TRBJ2-7,many,CASSWGPPGTGLGYEQYF,TGTGCCAGCAGCTGGGGACCTCCCGGGACAGGGTTAGGCTACGAGCAGTACTTC